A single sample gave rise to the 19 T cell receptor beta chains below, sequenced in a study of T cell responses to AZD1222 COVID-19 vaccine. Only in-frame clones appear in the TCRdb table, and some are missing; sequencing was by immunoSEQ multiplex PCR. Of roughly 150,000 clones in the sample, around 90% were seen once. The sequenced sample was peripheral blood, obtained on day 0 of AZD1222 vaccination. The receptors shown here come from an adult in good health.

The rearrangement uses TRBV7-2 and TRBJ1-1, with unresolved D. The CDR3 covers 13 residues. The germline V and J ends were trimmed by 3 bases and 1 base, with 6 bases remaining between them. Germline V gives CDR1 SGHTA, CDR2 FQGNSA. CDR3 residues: CASSFFSNTEAFF. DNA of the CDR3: TGTGCCAGCAGCTTCTTTTCGAACACTGAAGCTTTCTTT.

The CDR3 protein is CASSSGTSGGYNEQFF. DNA for the CDR3: TGTGCCAGCAGCTCTGGGACTAGCGGGGGGTACAATGAGCAGTTCTTC. The chain is built from TRBV11-3 and TRBJ2-1; 15 bases map to TRBD2. Trimming cost V 4 bases and J 4 bases; bases outside gene matches: 2. The length of the CDR3 is 16 residues. Per the germline V gene, CDR1 is SGHNT and CDR2 is YENEEA.

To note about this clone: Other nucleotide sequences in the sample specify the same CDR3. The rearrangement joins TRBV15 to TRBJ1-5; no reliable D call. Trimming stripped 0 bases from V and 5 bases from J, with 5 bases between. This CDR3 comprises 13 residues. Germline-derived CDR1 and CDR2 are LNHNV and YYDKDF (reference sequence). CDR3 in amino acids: CATSRDPDQPQHF. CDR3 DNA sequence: TGTGCCACCAGCAGAGACCCGGATCAGCCCCAGCATTTT.

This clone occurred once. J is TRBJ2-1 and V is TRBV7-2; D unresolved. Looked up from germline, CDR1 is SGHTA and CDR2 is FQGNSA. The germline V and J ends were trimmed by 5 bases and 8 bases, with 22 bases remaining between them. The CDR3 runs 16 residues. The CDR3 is CASSPGAGLFRDEQFF. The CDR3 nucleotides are TGTGCCAGCAGCCCTGGCGCAGGCCTATTTAGGGATGAGCAGTTCTTC.

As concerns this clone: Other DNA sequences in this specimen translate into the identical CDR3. The CDR3 loop is CASSQDPSGGPYEQYF. The CDR3 DNA is TGTGCCAGCAGCCAAGATCCTAGCGGGGGGCCATACGAGCAGTACTTC. V usage is TRBV4-2 and J usage is TRBJ2-7; TRBD2 matches at 11 bases. Germline V CDR1 and CDR2: LGHNA, YNFKEQ. The V and J ends lost 0 bases and 4 bases, in that order; junction bases with no gene match: 5. The CDR3 is 16 amino acids.

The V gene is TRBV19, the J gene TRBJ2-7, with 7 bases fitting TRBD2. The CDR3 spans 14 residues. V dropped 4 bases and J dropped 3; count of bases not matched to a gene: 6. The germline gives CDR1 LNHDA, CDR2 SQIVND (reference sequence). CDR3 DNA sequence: TGTGCCAGTAGTAGCACTAGCGCGGTCTACGAGCAGTACTTC. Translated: CASSSTSAVYEQYF.

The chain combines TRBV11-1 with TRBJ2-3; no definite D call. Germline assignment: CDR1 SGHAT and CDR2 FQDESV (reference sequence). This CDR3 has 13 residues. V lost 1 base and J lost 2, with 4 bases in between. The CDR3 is CASSLVSTDTQYF. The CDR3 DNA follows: TGTGCCAGCAGCTTAGTGTCCACAGATACGCAGTATTTT.

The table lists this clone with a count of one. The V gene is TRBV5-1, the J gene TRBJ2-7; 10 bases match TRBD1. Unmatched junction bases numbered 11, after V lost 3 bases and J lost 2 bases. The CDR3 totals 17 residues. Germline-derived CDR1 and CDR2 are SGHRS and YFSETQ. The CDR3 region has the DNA TGCGCCAGCAGCTCCTTCCAAGCTGGACAGGGGGCCTACGAGCAGTACTTC. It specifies CASSSFQAGQGAYEQYF.

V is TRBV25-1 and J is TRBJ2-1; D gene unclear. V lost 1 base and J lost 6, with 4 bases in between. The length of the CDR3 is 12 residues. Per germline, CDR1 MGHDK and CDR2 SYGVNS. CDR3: CASSEWGNEQFF. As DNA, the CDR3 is TGTGCCAGCAGTGAATGGGGCAATGAGCAGTTCTTC.

The CDR3 sequence: CAISDSPHGGFNSPLHF. Here the CDR3 DNA reads TGTGCCATCAGTGATTCACCGCACGGGGGCTTCAATTCACCCCTCCACTTT. The chain recombines TRBV10-3 with TRBJ1-6; TRBD1 is a possible D gene (6 bases). V was trimmed by 3 bases and J by 7 bases, leaving 19 bases between them. Looked up from germline, CDR1 is ENHRY and CDR2 is SYGVKD. The length of the CDR3 is 17 residues.

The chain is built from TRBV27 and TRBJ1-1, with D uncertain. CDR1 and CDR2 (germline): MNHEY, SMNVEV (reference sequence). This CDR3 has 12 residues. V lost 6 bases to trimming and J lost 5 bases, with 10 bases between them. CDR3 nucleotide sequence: TGTGCCAGCAGCTTCTTGGGAACTGAAGCTTTCTTT. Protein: CASSFLGTEAFF.

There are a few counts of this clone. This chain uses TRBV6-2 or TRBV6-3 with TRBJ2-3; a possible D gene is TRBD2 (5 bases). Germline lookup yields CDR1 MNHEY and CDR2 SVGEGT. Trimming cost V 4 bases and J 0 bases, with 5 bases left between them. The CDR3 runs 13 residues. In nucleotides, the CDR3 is TGTGCCAGCAGTTGGACTAGCACAGATACGCAGTATTTT. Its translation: CASSWTSTDTQYF.

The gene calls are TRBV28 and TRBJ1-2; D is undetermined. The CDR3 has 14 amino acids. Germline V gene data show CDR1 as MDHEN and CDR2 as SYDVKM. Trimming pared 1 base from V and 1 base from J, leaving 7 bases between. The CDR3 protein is CASSLLRFNYGYTF. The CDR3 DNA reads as TGTGCCAGCAGTTTATTAAGGTTTAACTATGGCTACACCTTC.

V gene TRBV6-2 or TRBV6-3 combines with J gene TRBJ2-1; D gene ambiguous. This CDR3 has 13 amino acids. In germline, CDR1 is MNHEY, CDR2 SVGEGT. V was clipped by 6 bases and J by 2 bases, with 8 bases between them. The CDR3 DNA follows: TGTGCCAGCAGCTCACTCCCCTACAATGAGCAGTTCTTC. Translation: CASSSLPYNEQFF.

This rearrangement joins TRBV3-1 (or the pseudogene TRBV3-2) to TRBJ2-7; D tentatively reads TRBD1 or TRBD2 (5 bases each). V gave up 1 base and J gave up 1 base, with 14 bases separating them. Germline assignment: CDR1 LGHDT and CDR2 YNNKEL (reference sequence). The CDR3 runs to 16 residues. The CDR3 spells CASSQVMGRSSYEQYF. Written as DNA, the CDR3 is TGTGCCAGCAGCCAAGTTATGGGACGGAGTTCCTACGAGCAGTACTTC.

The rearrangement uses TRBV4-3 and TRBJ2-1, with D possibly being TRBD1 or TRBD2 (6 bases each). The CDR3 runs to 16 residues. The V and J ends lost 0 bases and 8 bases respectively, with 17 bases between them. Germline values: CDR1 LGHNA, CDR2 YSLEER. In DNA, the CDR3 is TGCGCCAGCAGCCAAGAGGGCAGGGGACTCCCCCATGAGCAGTTCTTC. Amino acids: CASSQEGRGLPHEQFF.

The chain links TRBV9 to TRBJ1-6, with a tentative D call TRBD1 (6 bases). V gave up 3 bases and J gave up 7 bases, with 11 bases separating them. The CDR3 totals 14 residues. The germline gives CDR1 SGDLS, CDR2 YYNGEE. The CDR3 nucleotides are TGTGCCAGCAGCGCAGGGGATCCGAATTCACCCCTCCACTTT. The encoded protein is CASSAGDPNSPLHF.

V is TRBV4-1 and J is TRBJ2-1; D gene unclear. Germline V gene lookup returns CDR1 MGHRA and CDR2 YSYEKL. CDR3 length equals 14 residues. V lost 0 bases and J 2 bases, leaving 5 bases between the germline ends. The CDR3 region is CASSQDKPYNEQFF. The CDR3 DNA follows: TGCGCCAGCAGCCAAGATAAGCCCTACAATGAGCAGTTCTTC.

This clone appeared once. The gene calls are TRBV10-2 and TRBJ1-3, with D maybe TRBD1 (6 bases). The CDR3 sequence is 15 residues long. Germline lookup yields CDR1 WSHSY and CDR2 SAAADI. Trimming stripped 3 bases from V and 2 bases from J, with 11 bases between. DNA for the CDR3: TGCGCCAGCAGTGATGGCAGGGGAGCTGGAAACACCATATATTTT. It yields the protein CASSDGRGAGNTIYF.